The next 22 T cell receptor beta chains were all read from a single sample in a study of OX40 agonist ivuxolimab in advanced cancers. TCRdb's table, derived via immunoSEQ multiplex PCR, lists solely in-frame clones and lacks some. The sample contains just under 65,000 clones, around 85% of which appear only once. The source was CD4+ or CD8+ T cells sorted from blood, collected in a trial of the OX40 agonist ivuxolimab. These receptor sequences come from an adult with an advanced solid tumor such as melanoma, head and neck, liver or kidney cancer.

The rearrangement joins TRBV5-1 to TRBJ2-5, with 8 bases fitting TRBD2. The CDR3 runs 16 residues. V lost 2 bases, J lost 2 bases, and 8 bases stayed unmatched. CDR1 and CDR2 (germline): SGHRS, YFSETQ. The CDR3 DNA reads as TGCGCCAGCAGCTTTTCTAAGGGCGGGGGGCAAGAGACCCAGTACTTC. Translation: CASSFSKGGGQETQYF.

This rearrangement joins TRBV7-2 to TRBJ1-2; D ambiguous. V lost 5 bases, J lost 5 bases, and 12 bases lay in between. CDR3 length: 13 residues. Germline V gene lookup returns CDR1 SGHTA and CDR2 FQGNSA. CDR3 amino acids: CASSPDMRYGYTF. The CDR3 DNA reads TGTGCCAGCAGCCCCGACATGAGGTATGGCTACACCTTC.

This chain links TRBV19 with TRBJ2-2, with 9 bases identical to TRBD1. V lost 4 bases to trimming and J lost 4 bases; unmatched junction nucleotides: 4. Germline lookup yields CDR1 LNHDA and CDR2 SQIVND (reference sequence). The CDR3 consists of 15 residues. This CDR3 is CASSTRTGVTGELFF. In nucleotides, the CDR3 is TGTGCCAGTAGTACCCGGACAGGGGTCACCGGGGAGCTGTTTTTT.

The chain links TRBV5-4 to TRBJ2-7; no firm D call. The CDR3 is 15 residues long. Between the trimmed V and J ends, which lost 2 bases and 0 bases, there was a span of 12 bases. Germline V gene sequence: CDR1 SGHNT, CDR2 YYREEE (reference sequence). CDR3 nucleotide sequence: TGTGCCAGCAGCTTTATAGGGCCGTCCTCCTACGAGCAGTACTTC. Amino acid sequence: CASSFIGPSSYEQYF.

The chain joins TRBV2 to TRBJ1-5; 11 positions agree with TRBD1. The germline CDR1 and CDR2 sequences are SNHLY and FYNNEI. The junction had 4 bases not matched to a gene; V was cut back by 8 bases and J by 4 bases. CDR3 size: 14 residues. As DNA, the CDR3 is TGTGCCAGCCTCCGGGACAGGGGGAATCAGCCCCAGCATTTT. This codes for CASLRDRGNQPQHF.

The J gene is TRBJ2-1, the V gene TRBV7-2; D is undetermined. Trimming removed 1 base from V and 0 bases from J, with 13 bases in between. Looked up from germline, CDR1 is SGHTA and CDR2 is FQGNSA. CDR3 length equals 17 residues. This CDR3 is CASSLGARWSSYNEQFF. CDR3 DNA sequence: TGTGCCAGCAGCTTAGGGGCGCGCTGGAGCTCCTACAATGAGCAGTTCTTC.

The J gene is TRBJ2-1, the V gene TRBV7-6; 10 bases are a match to TRBD2. The CDR3 contains 19 residues. Germline CDR1 SGHVS, CDR2 FNYEAQ. V lost 1 base to trimming and J lost 0 bases; unmatched junction nucleotides: 9. The CDR3 coding sequence is TGTGCCAGCAGCTTAGAACCTAGCGGGGGCTTCAGCTCCTACAATGAGCAGTTCTTC. Protein sequence: CASSLEPSGGFSSYNEQFF.

The chain carries TRBV7-3 and TRBJ2-3; D is unclear. The CDR3 loop spans 12 amino acids. Germline loops: CDR1 SGHTA, CDR2 FQGTGA. V was cut by 1 base and J by 4 bases, with 3 bases left in between. The CDR3 reads CASSLNSDTQYF. CDR3 in DNA: TGTGCCAGCAGCTTAAATTCAGATACGCAGTATTTT.

The chain recombines TRBV19 with TRBJ2-7, with D uncertain. The ends were cut back, 5 bases at V and 3 bases at J, with 11 bases in the middle. CDR1 is LNHDA and CDR2 is SQIVND in the germline V gene (reference sequence). This CDR3 is 13 amino acids long. CDR3 loop: CASSRATLYEQYF. The DNA of the CDR3 is TGTGCCAGTAGTCGGGCGACCCTCTACGAGCAGTACTTC.

This chain connects TRBV4-2 to TRBJ2-1; the D is unclear. V lost 1 base, J lost 5 bases, and 6 bases lay in between. Looked up from germline, CDR1 is LGHNA and CDR2 is YNFKEQ. The CDR3 runs to 13 residues. DNA for the CDR3: TGTGCCAGCAGCCAAGTTAGTAACAATGAGCAGTTCTTC. Translation: CASSQVSNNEQFF.

The CDR3 loop reads CASSFREFYSEAFF. The CDR3 region has the DNA TGCGCCAGCAGCTTTCGGGAGTTTTACTCTGAAGCTTTCTTT. The chain couples TRBV5-1 to TRBJ1-1; D call uncertain. The germline V and J ends were trimmed by 2 bases and 6 bases, with 14 bases remaining between them. CDR1 SGHRS and CDR2 YFSETQ come from the germline V gene. The CDR3 loop spans 14 amino acids.

The chain carries TRBV5-4 and TRBJ2-1, with TRBD2 matching over 10 bases. The length of the CDR3 is 15 residues. CDR1 and CDR2 (germline): SGHNT, YYREEE (reference sequence). V lost 4 bases and J lost 4; bases outside the gene matches: 5. The CDR3 sequence: CASSQATSGYNEQFF. The CDR3 coding sequence is TGTGCCAGCAGCCAAGCGACTAGCGGGTACAATGAGCAGTTCTTC.

The chain carries TRBV6-1 and TRBJ1-5; D uncertain. The germline CDR1 and CDR2 sequences are MNHNS and SASEGT. The CDR3 is 14 residues long. Trimming took off 2 bases at V and 6 bases at J, with 11 bases between the two ends. CDR3 coding DNA: TGTGCCAGCAGTGAAACGGGGTCCCTTCAGCCCCAGCATTTT. This codes for CASSETGSLQPQHF.

The chain joins TRBV7-8 to TRBJ1-5, with 8 bases fitting TRBD1. Trimming took 4 bases from V and 7 from J; bases not matched to a gene: 6. There are 14 residues in the CDR3. Germline V lookup: CDR1 SGHVS, CDR2 FQNEAQ. The CDR3 bases are TGTGCCAGCAGCTCGGACAGGGTCAGCCAGCCCCAGCATTTT. Its protein is CASSSDRVSQPQHF.

There are a few counts of this clone. The V and J genes are TRBV2 and TRBJ2-7; D is uncertain. CDR3 length equals 13 residues. V lost 1 base and J 5 bases, leaving 9 bases between the germline ends. From germline, CDR1 is SNHLY and CDR2 FYNNEI. This chain's CDR3 is CASSEGRAHEQYF. The CDR3 bases are TGTGCCAGCAGTGAAGGAAGGGCCCACGAGCAGTACTTC.

The chain links TRBV6-1 to TRBJ1-2; weak D call: TRBD1 (6 bases). This CDR3 has 15 amino acids. V gave up 6 bases and J gave up 8 bases, with 22 bases separating them. Germline assignment: CDR1 MNHNS and CDR2 SASEGT. The CDR3 DNA follows: TGTGCCAGCAGACTCCAGACAGGATCCCCTAGGGGCTACACCTTC. This encodes CASRLQTGSPRGYTF.

The rearrangement links TRBV5-5 to TRBJ1-5, with D unresolved. The CDR3 totals 14 residues. The V gene's germline CDR1 is SGHKS and CDR2 YYEKEE (reference sequence). With 0 bases removed from V and 4 bases from J, the gap between germline ends came to 8 bases. CDR3 sequence reads: CASSLAQFNQPQHF. The DNA of the CDR3 is TGTGCCAGCAGCTTGGCACAGTTTAATCAGCCCCAGCATTTT.

The gene calls are TRBV19 and TRBJ1-2, with unresolved D. Germline CDR1 reads LNHDA; CDR2 reads SQIVND (reference sequence). This CDR3 comprises 12 residues. Trimming stripped 6 bases from V and 5 bases from J, with 10 bases between. CDR3 region: CASSMALYGYTF. The CDR3 DNA reads TGTGCCAGTAGCATGGCACTGTATGGCTACACCTTC.

This clone turned up a few times. The chain recombines TRBV7-8 with TRBJ1-2; D ambiguous. Deletions cut 1 base from V and 4 bases from J, with 4 bases between. CDR3 size: 12 residues. Germline V gene lookup returns CDR1 SGHVS and CDR2 FQNEAQ. CDR3 in DNA: TGTGCCAGCAGCTTAGGAGGCTATGGCTACACCTTC. It codes for CASSLGGYGYTF.

This rearrangement joins TRBV9 to TRBJ1-2; the match to TRBD1 covers 11 bases. V shed 0 bases and J 5 bases; nucleotides not matched to a gene: 3. CDR1 is SGDLS and CDR2 is YYNGEE in the germline V gene. The CDR3 is 15 residues long. In DNA, the CDR3 is TGTGCCAGCAGCGTAGGGACAGGGGGCATTTATGGCTACACCTTC. It codes for CASSVGTGGIYGYTF. The entire variable domain, with the rest obtained from reference TRBV9 and TRBJ1-2, is as follows: DSGVTQTPKHLITATGQRVTLRCSPRSGDLSVYWYQQSLDQGLQFLIQYYNGEERAKGNILERFSAQQFPDLHSELNLSSLELGDSALYFCASSVGTGGIYGYTFGSGTRLTVV.

The rearrangement joins TRBV6-5 to TRBJ2-2; D might be TRBD1 (5 bases). The CDR3 is 15 amino acids. V lost 4 bases to trimming and J lost 7 bases, with 16 bases between them. The germline gives CDR1 MNHEY, CDR2 SVGAGI. CDR3 loop: CASSSVAPQGGELFF. The CDR3 nucleotides are TGTGCCAGCAGTTCGGTTGCCCCTCAGGGCGGGGAGCTGTTTTTT.

In its sample, this clone was seen a few times. The V gene is TRBV6-1, the J gene TRBJ1-1; 7 positions agree with TRBD1. Germline V gives CDR1 MNHNS, CDR2 SASEGT. V gave up 3 bases and J gave up 1 base; unmatched junction bases: 2. This CDR3 is 14 amino acids long. The CDR3 nucleotides read TGTGCCAGCAGTGATCAGGGGGGGAACACTGAAGCTTTCTTT. This gives the protein CASSDQGGNTEAFF.